This T cell receptor (beta chain) comes out of a study of blood T cells in healthy people across ages. A remark on this clonotype: Its matching antigen is unknown.

In germline, CDR1 is MNHNY, CDR2 SVGAGI (reference sequence). V trimming: 9 bases; J trimming: 3 bases; junction bases outside the gene matches: 5. This CDR3 is 14 amino acids long. Using a J-beta primer mix together with a sample-barcoded 5' primer, a second PCR was run for roughly 7 to 12 cycles. TCRdb re-analysed the 5' RACE reads in MiXCR, keeping a single row per CDR3 protein. The sample carries roughly 1,300,000 distinct CDR3 sequences, approximately 59% recorded once. Points from the study as a whole: One million T cells yielded diversity estimates that were considered underestimates.

The rearrangement links TRBV6-6 to TRBJ2-1; 10 bases match TRBD1. Material for sequencing was blood. The sequence came from a man younger than 35 in good health. CDR3 loop: CASTGTGVYNEQFF. In nucleotides, the CDR3 is TGTGCCAGTACCGGGACAGGGGTCTACAATGAGCAGTTCTTC.